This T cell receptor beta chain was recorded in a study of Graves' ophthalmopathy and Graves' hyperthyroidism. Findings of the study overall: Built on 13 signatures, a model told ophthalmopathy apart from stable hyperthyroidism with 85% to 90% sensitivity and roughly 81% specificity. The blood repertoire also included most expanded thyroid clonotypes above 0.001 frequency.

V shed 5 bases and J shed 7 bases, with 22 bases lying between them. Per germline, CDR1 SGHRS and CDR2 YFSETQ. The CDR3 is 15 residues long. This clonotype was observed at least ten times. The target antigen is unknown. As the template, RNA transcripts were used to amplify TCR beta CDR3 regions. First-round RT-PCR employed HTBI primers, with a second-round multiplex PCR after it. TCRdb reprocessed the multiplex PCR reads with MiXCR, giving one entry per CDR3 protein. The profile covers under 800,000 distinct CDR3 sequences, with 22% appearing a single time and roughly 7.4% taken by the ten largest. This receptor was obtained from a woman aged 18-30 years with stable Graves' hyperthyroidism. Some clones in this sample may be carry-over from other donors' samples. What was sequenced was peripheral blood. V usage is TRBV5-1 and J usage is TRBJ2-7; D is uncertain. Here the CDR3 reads CASRSLADPTGEQYF. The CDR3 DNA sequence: TGCGCCAGCAGATCTCTGGCAGATCCTACTGGGGAGCAGTACTTC.